This section outlines one T cell receptor (beta chain) sequence together with its context. The CDR3 is made up of 16 amino acids. From germline, CDR1 is SGHKS and CDR2 YYEKEE (reference sequence). Unmatched junction bases numbered 6, after V lost 0 bases and J lost 6 bases. The data belong to a study of blood T cell repertoires in COVID-19. As for the study in general: The United States, Italy and Spain supplied acute and convalescent COVID-19 samples. In each case, the material was cDNA or gDNA derived from T cells, B-cell-depleted T cells, or PBMCs.

Original methodology: It was from reference gene primer amplification that nucleated cell counts were estimated. Some clones are missing from TCRdb's copy, which holds only in-frame ones; the method was immunoSEQ multiplex PCR. That table supplies the V and J calls and clone size; D and trimming were determined from the DNA. The repertoire consists of fewer than 65,000 clones, with roughly 79% occurring once and the leading ten covering 3.5% to 4.5%. The TCR sequence derives from a man between 60 and 75 years old with acute or convalescent COVID-19. Sequencing input: peripheral blood. This chain uses TRBV5-5 with TRBJ2-1; 10 bases are a match to TRBD1. The CDR3 nucleotides read TGTGCCAGCAGCTTGGGGGACAGGGGAAATTTCAATGAGCAGTTCTTC. Translation: CASSLGDRGNFNEQFF.